This TCR beta chain was profiled in a study of cytotoxic CD8 clonotypes in ibrutinib-treated CLL. Study results and caveats: At baseline, clonality was higher than in age-matched healthy donors and correlated with CD8+ counts. Public clonotypes, rarely seen, contracted or held steady on treatment.

Germline V gives CDR1 SGHTA, CDR2 FQGNSA. This CDR3 is 16 amino acids long. Trimming at V came to 5 bases and at J to 4 bases, leaving 7 bases not matched to a gene. The sequencing depth, 1 in 200,000 to 1 in 1 million T cells, was the target. Sequencing used immunoSEQ multiplex PCR; TCRdb keeps in-frame clones, though not all of them. Here the sample spans 30,000 to 40,000 clones, over 45% being singletons. Regarding this clone: Its antigen is unknown.

V gene TRBV7-2 combines with J gene TRBJ2-2; 10 bases line up with TRBD2. The sequence was collected from a human donor with chronic lymphocytic leukemia. Specimen: PBMCs, collected before ibrutinib treatment. The CDR3 nucleotides read TGTGCCAGCAGCCCCCTAGCGGGGGCCTTCACCGGGGAGCTGTTTTTT. Its translation is CASSPLAGAFTGELFF. The whole variable domain, filled in from reference TRBV7-2 and TRBJ2-2, reads GAGVSQSPSNKVTEKGKDVELRCDPISGHTALYWYRQSLGQGLEFLIYFQGNSAPDKSGLPSDRFSAERTGGSVSTLTIQRTQQEDSAVYLCASSPLAGAFTGELFFGEGSRLTVL.